This T cell receptor beta chain originates from a study of CD8 T cells in ankylosing spondylitis. Whole-study results and caveats: Past studies reported some motif variants in reactive arthritis synovial fluid and blood. The study identified a TCR beta motif of eight highly homologous variants that appeared characteristic of ankylosing spondylitis blood. Disease-linked clones were CD8+ and relatively rare in peripheral blood. Matched ankylosing spondylitis synovial fluid reportedly contained a significantly enriched population of disease-linked clones.

Per germline, CDR1 MNHEY and CDR2 SMNVEV (reference sequence). The CDR3 totals 16 residues. Trimming removed 5 bases from V and 0 bases from J, with 13 bases in between. As concerns this clonotype: Its target is unknown.

Quantitative 5'-RACE was performed with molecular barcodes, and it yielded the TCR beta libraries. TCRdb fed the 5' RACE reads into MiXCR, producing one record per CDR3 protein. Of approximately 300,000 distinct CDR3 sequences listed, around 8% were seen once; the top ten hold 14% to 15%. This sequence joins TRBV27 and TRBJ1-4; perhaps TRBD1 as D (5 bases). The sample consisted of blood, either unsorted or a sorted T cell fraction (not recorded which). This TCR derives from a male donor with ankylosing spondylitis. The CDR3 loop reads CASSITGGTTNEKLFF. The CDR3 nucleotides read TGTGCCAGCAGTATAACAGGAGGAACAACTAATGAAAAACTGTTTTTT.